The entry below gives a single TCR beta chain sequence along with its context. Its matching antigen is unknown. V was clipped by 0 bases and J by 1 base; unmatched bases: 12. From germline, CDR1 is SQVTM and CDR2 ANQGSEA. The CDR3 spans 19 residues. TCRdb recomputed calls from the RT-PCR reads with MiXCR, one row per CDR3 protein. The sample has fewer than 250,000 distinct CDR3 sequences; about an eighth are singletons. This sample is part of a study of response to subunit inactivated influenza vaccine. Study-level results: New T cells are recruited in small numbers by each seasonal influenza vaccination, according to the authors' suggestion.

This receptor was taken from a man in his forties or fifties who received an inactivated influenza vaccine. The J gene is TRBJ2-1, the V gene TRBV29-1; 10 bases match TRBD2. Sequencing was performed on CD8+ T cells sorted from PBMCs, taken 4 to 6 days after vaccination. The CDR3 region is CSVEDLGDSGRFSYNEQFF. DNA of the CDR3: TGCAGCGTTGAAGATCTTGGTGATAGCGGGAGGTTTTCCTACAATGAGCAGTTCTTC.